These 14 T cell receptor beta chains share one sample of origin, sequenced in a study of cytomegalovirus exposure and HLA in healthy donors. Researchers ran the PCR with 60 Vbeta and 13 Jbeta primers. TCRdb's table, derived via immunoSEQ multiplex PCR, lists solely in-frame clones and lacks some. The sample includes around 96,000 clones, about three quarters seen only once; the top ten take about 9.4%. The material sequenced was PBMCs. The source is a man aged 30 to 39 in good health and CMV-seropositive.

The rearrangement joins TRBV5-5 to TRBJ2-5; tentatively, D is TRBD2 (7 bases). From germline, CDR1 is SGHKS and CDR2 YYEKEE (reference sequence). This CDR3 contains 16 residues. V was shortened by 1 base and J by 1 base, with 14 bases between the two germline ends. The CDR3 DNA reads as TGTGCCAGCAGCTTGTGGGGGGGCAGCCTCCAAGAGACCCAGTACTTC. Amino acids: CASSLWGGSLQETQYF.

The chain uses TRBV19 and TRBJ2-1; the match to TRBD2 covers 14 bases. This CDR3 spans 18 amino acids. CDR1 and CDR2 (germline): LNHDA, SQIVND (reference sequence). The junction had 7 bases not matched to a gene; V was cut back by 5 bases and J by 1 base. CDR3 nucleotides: TGTGCCAGTAGTCCTCGACTAGCGGGGGGGCCGTCCTACAATGAGCAGTTCTTC. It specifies CASSPRLAGGPSYNEQFF.

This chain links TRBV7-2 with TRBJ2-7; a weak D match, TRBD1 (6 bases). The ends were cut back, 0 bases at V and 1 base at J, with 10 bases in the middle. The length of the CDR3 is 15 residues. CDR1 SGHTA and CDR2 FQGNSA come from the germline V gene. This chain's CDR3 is CASSLAATGSYEQYF. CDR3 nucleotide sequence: TGTGCCAGCAGCTTAGCCGCCACAGGGTCCTACGAGCAGTACTTC.

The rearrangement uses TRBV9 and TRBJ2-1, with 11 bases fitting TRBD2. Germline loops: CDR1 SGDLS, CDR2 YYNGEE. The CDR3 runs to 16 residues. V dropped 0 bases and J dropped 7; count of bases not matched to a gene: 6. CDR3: CASSVVSASGGNEQFF. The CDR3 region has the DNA TGTGCCAGCAGCGTAGTATCCGCTAGCGGGGGGAATGAGCAGTTCTTC.

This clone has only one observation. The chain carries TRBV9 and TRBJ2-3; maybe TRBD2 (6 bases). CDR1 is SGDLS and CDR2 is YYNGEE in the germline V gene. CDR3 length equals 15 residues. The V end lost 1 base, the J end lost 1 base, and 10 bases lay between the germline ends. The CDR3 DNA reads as TGTGCCAGCAGCGTACGGTGGGGGGGCACAGATACGCAGTATTTT. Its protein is CASSVRWGGTDTQYF.

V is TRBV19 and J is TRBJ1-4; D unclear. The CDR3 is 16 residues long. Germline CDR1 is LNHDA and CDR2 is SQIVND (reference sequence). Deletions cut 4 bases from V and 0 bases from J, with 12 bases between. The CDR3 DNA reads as TGTGCCAGTAGTAGTCTGGTTTTAGCAACTAATGAAAAACTGTTTTTT. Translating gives CASSSLVLATNEKLFF.

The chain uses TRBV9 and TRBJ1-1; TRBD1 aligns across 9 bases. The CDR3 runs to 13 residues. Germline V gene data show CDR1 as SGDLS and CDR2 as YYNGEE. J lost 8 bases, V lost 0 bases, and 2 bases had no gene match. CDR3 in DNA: TGTGCCAGCAGCGTAGGGGGGACAGGGGAAGCTTTCTTT. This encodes CASSVGGTGEAFF.

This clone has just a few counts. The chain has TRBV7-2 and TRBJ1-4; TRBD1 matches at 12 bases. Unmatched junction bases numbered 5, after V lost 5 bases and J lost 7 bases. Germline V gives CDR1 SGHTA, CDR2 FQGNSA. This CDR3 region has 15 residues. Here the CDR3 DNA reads TGTGCCAGCAGCCCCGGGACAGGGGGCGGTGAAAAACTGTTTTTT. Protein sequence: CASSPGTGGGEKLFF. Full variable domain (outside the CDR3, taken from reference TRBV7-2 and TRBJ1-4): GAGVSQSPSNKVTEKGKDVELRCDPISGHTALYWYRQSLGQGLEFLIYFQGNSAPDKSGLPSDRFSAERTGGSVSTLTIQRTQQEDSAVYLCASSPGTGGGEKLFFGSGTQLSVL.

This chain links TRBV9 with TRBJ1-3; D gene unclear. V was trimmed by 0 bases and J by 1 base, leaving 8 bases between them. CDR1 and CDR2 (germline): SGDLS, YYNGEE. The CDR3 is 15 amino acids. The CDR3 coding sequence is TGTGCCAGCAGCGTAGATTCCGGGTCTGGAAACACCATATATTTT. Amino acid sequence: CASSVDSGSGNTIYF. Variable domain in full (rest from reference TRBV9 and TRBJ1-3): DSGVTQTPKHLITATGQRVTLRCSPRSGDLSVYWYQQSLDQGLQFLIQYYNGEERAKGNILERFSAQQFPDLHSELNLSSLELGDSALYFCASSVDSGSGNTIYFGEGSWLTVV.

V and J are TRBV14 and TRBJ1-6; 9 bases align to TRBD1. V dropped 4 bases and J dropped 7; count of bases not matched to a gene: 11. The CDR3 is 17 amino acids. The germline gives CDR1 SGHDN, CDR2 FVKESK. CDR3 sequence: CASSRLQGAANNSPLHF. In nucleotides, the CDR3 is TGTGCCAGCAGCCGATTACAGGGGGCCGCGAACAATTCACCCCTCCACTTT.

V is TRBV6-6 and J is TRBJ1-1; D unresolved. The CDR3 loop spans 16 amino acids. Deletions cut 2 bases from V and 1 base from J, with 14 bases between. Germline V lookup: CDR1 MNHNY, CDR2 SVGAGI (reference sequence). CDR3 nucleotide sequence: TGTGCCAGCAGTTACAGTGTAGTTTCTAAGAACACTGAAGCTTTCTTT. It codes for CASSYSVVSKNTEAFF.

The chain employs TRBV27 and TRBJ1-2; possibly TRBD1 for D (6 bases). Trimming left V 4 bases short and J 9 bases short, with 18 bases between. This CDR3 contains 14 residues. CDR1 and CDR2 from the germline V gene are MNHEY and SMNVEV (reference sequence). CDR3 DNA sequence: TGTGCCAGCAGTTCCGCGACAGGACCAATCAGCTACACCTTC. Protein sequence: CASSSATGPISYTF.

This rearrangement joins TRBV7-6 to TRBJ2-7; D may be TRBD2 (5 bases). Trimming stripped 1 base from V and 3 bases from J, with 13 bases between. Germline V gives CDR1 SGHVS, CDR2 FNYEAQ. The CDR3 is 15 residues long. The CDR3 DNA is TGTGCCAGCAGCTTAGTCCGCACTAGAGGCTACGAGCAGTACTTC. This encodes CASSLVRTRGYEQYF.

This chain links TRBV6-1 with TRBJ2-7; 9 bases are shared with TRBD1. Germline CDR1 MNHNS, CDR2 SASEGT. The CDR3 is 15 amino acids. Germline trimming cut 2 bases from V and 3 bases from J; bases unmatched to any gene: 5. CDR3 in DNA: TGTGCCAGCAGTGAAAAGGAGACAGGGGGCTACGAGCAGTACTTC. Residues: CASSEKETGGYEQYF.